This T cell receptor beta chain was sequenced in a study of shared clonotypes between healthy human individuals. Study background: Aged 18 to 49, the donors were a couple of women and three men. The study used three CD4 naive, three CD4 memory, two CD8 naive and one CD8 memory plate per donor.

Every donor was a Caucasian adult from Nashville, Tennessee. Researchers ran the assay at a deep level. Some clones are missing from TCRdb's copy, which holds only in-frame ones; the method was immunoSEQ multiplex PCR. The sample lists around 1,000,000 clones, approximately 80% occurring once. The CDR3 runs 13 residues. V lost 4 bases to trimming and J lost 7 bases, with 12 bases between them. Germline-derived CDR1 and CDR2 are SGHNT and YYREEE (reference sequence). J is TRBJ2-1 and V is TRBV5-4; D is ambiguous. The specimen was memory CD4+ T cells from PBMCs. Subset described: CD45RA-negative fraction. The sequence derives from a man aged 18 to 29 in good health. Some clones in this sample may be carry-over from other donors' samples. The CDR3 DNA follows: TGTGCCAGCAGCCCGGTGGGTGGGAATGAGCAGTTCTTC. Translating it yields CASSPVGGNEQFF.